The clone carrying this T cell receptor (beta chain) was picked up many times. The CDR3 contains 13 residues. Deletions cut 3 bases from V and 2 bases from J, with 7 bases between. TCRdb reprocessed the RT-PCR reads via MiXCR and lists one record per CDR3 protein. The repertoire includes about 680,000 distinct CDR3 sequences, 14% of them detected once, and roughly 3.6% sits in the top ten. This receptor was identified in a female donor in good health, serving as a healthy control. Material for sequencing was memory CD4+ T cells from blood. This chain links TRBV12-3 or TRBV12-4 with TRBJ2-5; TRBD1 is a possible D gene (5 bases). CDR3 nucleotide sequence: TGTGCCAGCAGTTTGACAGAGCAAGAGACCCAGTACTTC. Translated: CASSLTEQETQYF.